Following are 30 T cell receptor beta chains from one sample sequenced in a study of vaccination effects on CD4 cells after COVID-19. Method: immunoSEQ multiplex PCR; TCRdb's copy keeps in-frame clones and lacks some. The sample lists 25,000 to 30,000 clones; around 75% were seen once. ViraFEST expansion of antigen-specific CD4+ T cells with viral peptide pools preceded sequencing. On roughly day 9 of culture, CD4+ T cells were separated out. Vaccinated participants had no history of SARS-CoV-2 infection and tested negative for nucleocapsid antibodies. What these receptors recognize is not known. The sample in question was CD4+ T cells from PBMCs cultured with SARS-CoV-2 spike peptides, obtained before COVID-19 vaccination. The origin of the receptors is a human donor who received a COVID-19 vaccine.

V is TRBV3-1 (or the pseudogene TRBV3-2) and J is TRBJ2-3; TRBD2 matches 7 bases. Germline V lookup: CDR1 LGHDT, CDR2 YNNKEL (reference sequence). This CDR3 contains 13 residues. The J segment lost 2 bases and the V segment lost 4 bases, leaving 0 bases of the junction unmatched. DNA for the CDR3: TGTGCCAGCAGCCGACTAGCCACAGATACGCAGTATTTT. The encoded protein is CASSRLATDTQYF.

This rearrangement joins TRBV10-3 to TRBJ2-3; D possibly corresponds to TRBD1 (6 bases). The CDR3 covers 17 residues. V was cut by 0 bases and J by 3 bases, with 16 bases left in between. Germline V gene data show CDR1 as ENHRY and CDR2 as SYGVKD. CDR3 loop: CAISESRQEIMTDTQYF. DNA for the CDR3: TGTGCCATCAGTGAGTCCCGACAGGAAATTATGACAGATACGCAGTATTTT.

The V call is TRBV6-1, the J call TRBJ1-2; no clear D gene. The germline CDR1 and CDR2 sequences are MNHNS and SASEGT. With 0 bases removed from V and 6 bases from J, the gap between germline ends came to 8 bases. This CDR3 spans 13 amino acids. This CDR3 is CASSEARRDGYTF. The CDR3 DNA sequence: TGTGCCAGCAGTGAAGCCAGGAGGGATGGCTACACCTTC.

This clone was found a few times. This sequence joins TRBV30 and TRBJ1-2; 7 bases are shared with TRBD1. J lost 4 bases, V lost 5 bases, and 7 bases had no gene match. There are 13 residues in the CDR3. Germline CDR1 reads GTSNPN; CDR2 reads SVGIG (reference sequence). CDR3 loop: CAWSGGRIYGYTF. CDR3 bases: TGTGCCTGGTCAGGGGGGCGTATCTATGGCTACACCTTC. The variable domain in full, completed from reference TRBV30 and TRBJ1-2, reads SQTIHQWPATLVQPVGSPLSLECTVEGTSNPNLYWYRQAAGRGLQLLFYSVGIGQISSEVPQNLSASRPQDRQFILSSKKLLLSDSGFYLCAWSGGRIYGYTFGSGTRLTVV.

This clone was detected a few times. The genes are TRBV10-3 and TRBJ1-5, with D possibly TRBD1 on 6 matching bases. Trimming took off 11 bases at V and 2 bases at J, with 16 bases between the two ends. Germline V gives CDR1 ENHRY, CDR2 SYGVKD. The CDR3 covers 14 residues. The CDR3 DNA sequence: TGTGCCTCCTCGGGAGAGGGGGGCAATCAGCCCCAGCATTTT. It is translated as CASSGEGGNQPQHF.

The CDR3 nucleotides are TGTGCCTGGAGGAGGCGGGAGGTTTCCTACGAGCAGTACTTC. This encodes CAWRRREVSYEQYF. The chain is built from TRBV30 and TRBJ2-7, with TRBD2 matching 8 bases. V lost 3 bases to trimming and J lost 1 base; unmatched junction nucleotides: 5. This CDR3 contains 14 residues. Germline V lookup: CDR1 GTSNPN, CDR2 SVGIG (reference sequence).

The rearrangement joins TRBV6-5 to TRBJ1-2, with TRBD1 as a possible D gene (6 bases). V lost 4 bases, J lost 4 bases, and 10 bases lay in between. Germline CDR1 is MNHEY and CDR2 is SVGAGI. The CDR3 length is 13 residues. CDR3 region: CASSLDSSYGYTF. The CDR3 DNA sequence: TGTGCCAGCAGTTTGGACAGCTCCTATGGCTACACCTTC.

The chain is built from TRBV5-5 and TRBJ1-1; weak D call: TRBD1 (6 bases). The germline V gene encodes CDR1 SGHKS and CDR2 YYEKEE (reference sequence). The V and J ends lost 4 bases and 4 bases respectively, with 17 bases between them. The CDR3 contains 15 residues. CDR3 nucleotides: TGTGCCAGCAGCCCGGGGACACGTCGTGGCACTGAAGCTTTCTTT. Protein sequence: CASSPGTRRGTEAFF.

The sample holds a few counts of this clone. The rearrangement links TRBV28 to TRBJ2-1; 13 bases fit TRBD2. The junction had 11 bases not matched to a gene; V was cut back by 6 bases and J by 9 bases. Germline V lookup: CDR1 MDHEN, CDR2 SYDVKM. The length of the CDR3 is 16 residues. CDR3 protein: CASRYGTSGAPSEQFF. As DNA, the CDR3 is TGTGCCAGCAGGTACGGGACTAGCGGGGCCCCTAGTGAGCAGTTCTTC.

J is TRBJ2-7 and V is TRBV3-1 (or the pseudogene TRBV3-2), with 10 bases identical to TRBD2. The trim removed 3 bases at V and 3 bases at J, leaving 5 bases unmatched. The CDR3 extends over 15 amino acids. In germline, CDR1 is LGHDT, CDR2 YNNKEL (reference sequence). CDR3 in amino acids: CASSQTSGFFYEQYF. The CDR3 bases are TGTGCCAGCAGCCAGACTAGCGGGTTTTTCTACGAGCAGTACTTC.

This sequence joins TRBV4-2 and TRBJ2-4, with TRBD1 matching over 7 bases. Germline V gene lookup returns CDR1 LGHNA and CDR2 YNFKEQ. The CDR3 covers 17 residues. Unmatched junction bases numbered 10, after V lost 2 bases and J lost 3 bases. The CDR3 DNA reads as TGTGCCAGCAGCCAAACGACAGGGCGTTCAGGCAAAAACATTCAGTACTTC. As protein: CASSQTTGRSGKNIQYF.

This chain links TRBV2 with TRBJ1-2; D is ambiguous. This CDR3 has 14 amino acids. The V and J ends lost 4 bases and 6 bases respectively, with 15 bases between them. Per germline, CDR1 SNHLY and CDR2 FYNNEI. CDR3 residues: CASSGGTPPNGYTF. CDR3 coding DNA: TGTGCCAGCAGTGGGGGAACGCCTCCTAATGGCTACACCTTC.

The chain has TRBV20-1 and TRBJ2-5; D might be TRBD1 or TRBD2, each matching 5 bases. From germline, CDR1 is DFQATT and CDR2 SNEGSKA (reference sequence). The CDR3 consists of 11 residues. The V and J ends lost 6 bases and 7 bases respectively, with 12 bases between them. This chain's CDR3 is CSAGTERTQYF. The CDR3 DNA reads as TGCAGTGCAGGGACGGAGCGGACCCAGTACTTC.

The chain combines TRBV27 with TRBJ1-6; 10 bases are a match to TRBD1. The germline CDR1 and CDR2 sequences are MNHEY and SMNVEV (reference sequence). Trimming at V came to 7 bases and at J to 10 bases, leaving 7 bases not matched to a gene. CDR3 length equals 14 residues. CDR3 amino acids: CASKTDRGGSPLHF. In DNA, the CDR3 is TGTGCCAGCAAAACGGACAGGGGGGGGTCACCCCTCCACTTT.

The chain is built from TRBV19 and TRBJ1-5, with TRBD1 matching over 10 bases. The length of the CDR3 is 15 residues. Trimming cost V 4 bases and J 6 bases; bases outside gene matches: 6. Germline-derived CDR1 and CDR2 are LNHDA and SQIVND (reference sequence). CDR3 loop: CASSRAGQGFQPQHF. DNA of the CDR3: TGTGCCAGTAGTAGAGCGGGACAGGGGTTTCAGCCCCAGCATTTT.

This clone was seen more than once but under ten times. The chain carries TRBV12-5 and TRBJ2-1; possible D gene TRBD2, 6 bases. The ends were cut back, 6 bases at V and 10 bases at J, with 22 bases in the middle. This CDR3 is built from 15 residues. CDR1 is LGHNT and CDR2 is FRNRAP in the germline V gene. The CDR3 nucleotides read TGTGCTAGTGGCTTGTTGGGACTGGCTCAGGAGGAGCAGTTCTTC. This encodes CASGLLGLAQEEQFF.

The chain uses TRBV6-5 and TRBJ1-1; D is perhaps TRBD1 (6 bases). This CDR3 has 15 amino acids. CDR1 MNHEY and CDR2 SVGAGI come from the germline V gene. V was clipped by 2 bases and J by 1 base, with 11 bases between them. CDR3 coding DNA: TGTGCCAGCAGTTACCGGACAGCTCCGAACACTGAAGCTTTCTTT. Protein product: CASSYRTAPNTEAFF.

CDR3 DNA sequence: TGTGCCACCAGGACTAGGTGGGGCACAGATACGCAGTATTTT. Translated, it gives CATRTRWGTDTQYF. J is TRBJ2-3 and V is TRBV28, with 7 positions matching TRBD2. The CDR3 length is 14 residues. The V gene end was trimmed by 10 bases and the J gene end by 1 base; junction bases not matched to a gene: 8. Germline-derived CDR1 and CDR2 are MDHEN and SYDVKM.

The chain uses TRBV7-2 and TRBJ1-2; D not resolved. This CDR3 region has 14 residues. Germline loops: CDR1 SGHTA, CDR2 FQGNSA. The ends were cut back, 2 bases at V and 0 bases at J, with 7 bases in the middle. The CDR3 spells CASSLLGSNYGYTF. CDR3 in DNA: TGTGCCAGCAGCTTATTAGGCTCTAACTATGGCTACACCTTC.

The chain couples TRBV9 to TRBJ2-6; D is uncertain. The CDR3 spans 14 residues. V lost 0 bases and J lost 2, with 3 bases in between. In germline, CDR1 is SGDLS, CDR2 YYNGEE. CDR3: CASSVAAGANVLTF. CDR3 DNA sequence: TGTGCCAGCAGCGTAGCTGCTGGGGCCAACGTCCTGACTTTC.

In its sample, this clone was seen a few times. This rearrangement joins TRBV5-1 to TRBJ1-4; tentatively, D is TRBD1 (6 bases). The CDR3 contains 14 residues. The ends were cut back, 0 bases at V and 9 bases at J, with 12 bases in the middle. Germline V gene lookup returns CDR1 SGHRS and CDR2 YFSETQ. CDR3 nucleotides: TGCGCCAGCAGCTTGGAGGTCAGGGACAAAAAACTGTTTTTT. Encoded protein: CASSLEVRDKKLFF.

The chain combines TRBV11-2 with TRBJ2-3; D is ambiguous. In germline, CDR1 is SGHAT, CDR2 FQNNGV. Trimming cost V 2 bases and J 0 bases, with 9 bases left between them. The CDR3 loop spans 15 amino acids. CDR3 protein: CASSLNSHSTDTQYF. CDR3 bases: TGTGCCAGCAGCTTAAATTCGCATAGCACAGATACGCAGTATTTT.

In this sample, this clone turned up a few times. The CDR3 DNA sequence: TGCGCCAGCAGCCCGGGAACTAACTATGGCTACACCTTC. Its protein is CASSPGTNYGYTF. The chain employs TRBV10-2 and TRBJ1-2; no clear D. This CDR3 comprises 13 residues. Trimming stripped 6 bases from V and 0 bases from J, with 8 bases between. The germline V gene encodes CDR1 WSHSY and CDR2 SAAADI.

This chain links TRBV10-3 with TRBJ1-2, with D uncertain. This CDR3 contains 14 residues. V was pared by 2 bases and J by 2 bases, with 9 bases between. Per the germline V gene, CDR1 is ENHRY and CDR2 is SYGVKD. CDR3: CAISEDGQNYGYTF. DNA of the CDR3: TGTGCCATCAGTGAGGACGGGCAAAACTATGGCTACACCTTC.

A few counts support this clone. For the CDR3, the DNA is TGTGCCAGCAGTGATGGCAATAATTCACCCCTCCACTTT. This gives the protein CASSDGNNSPLHF. V and J are TRBV2 and TRBJ1-6; unclear D gene. Germline V CDR1 and CDR2: SNHLY, FYNNEI. Between the trimmed V and J ends, which lost 3 bases and 5 bases, there was a span of 5 bases. The CDR3 runs to 13 residues.

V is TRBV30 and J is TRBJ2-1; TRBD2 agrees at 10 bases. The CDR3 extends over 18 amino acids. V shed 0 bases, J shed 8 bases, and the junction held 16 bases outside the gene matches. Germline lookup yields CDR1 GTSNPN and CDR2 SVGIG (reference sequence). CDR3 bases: TGTGCCTGGAGTGTACGAGCTTGGGCTAGCGGGGGCCGGGATGAGCAGTTCTTC. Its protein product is CAWSVRAWASGGRDEQFF.

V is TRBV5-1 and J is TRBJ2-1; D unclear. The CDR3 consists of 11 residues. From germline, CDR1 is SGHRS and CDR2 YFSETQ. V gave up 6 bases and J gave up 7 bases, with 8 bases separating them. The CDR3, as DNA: TGCGCCAGCACCCTCCGGAATGAGCAGTTCTTC. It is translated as CASTLRNEQFF.

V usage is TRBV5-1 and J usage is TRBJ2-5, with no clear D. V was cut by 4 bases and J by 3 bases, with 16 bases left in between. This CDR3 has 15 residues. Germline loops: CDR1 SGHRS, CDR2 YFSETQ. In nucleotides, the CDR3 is TGCGCCAGCAGCCCCGGAAGGGATACCAAAGAGACCCAGTACTTC. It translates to CASSPGRDTKETQYF.

The CDR3 spells CASSPYSQGGYTF. In DNA, the CDR3 is TGTGCCAGCAGCCCATACAGCCAGGGTGGCTACACCTTC. This chain joins TRBV7-2 and TRBJ1-2; weak D call: TRBD1 (5 bases). CDR1 and CDR2 from the germline V gene are SGHTA and FQGNSA. This CDR3 comprises 13 residues. Trimming took off 5 bases at V and 7 bases at J, with 14 bases between the two ends.

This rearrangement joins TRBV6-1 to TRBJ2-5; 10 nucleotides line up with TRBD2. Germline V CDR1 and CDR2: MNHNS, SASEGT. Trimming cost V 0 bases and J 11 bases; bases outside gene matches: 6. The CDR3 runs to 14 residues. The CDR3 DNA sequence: TGTGCCAGCAGTGAAGCGACAAGCGGGGGGGCACAGTACTTC. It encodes CASSEATSGGAQYF.